This T cell receptor (beta chain) was sequenced in a study of early T cells in non-severe SARS-CoV-2 infection. Study as a whole: From unsorted whole blood, bulk RNA was sequenced, and the chains remained unpaired. Study-wide results and caveats: There was a bias toward anti-spike CD8 responses in VDJdb matching, which missed private and CD4 specificities.

Concerning this clonotype: Its antigen is currently unknown.

V lost 2 bases to trimming and J lost 6 bases; unmatched junction nucleotides: 5. The V gene's germline CDR1 is SGHKS and CDR2 YYEKEE (reference sequence). This CDR3 region has 15 residues. Individual cDNA molecules were tagged with unique molecular identifiers, the study reported. One entry per CDR3 protein results from TCRdb running MiXCR on the 5' RACE reads. The repertoire holds roughly 58,000 distinct CDR3 sequences, approximately 12% seen once, with roughly 1.4% in the top ten. Sequenced: whole blood. The clonotype originates from an adult who was a healthcare worker with PCR-confirmed SARS-CoV-2 infection or an uninfected control (not recorded which). The J gene is TRBJ2-2, the V gene TRBV5-5, with 9 bases that match TRBD1. The CDR3 is CASSFRDRAPGELFF. The CDR3 DNA reads as TGTGCCAGCAGCTTTCGGGACAGGGCGCCCGGGGAGCTGTTTTTT. The entire variable domain, with the rest obtained from reference TRBV5-5 and TRBJ2-2, is as follows: DAGVTQSPTHLIKTRGQQVTLRCSPISGHKSVSWYQQVLGQGPQFIFQYYEKEERGRGNFPDRFSARQFPNYSSELNVNALLLGDSALYLCASSFRDRAPGELFFGEGSRLTVL.